This T cell receptor beta chain stems from a study of T-cell reconstitution after alpha-beta-depleted transplantation in children (dated by TCRdb to about 2016). Some background on the complete study: The study quantitatively tracked T-cell immune reconstitution after TCRalphabeta/CD19-depleted allogeneic hematopoietic cell transplantation in children using TCR repertoire profiling.

This clonotype was detected ten times or more. The clone's antigen remains unknown. Base-call qualities are not available, and no considerably larger clone is one nucleotide away. The protocol used for the library was PCR. The sequencing machine was an Illumina HiSeq 2500. TCR libraries were prepared with molecular barcoding, using unique molecular identifiers to normalize TCRbeta repertoire quantification. TCRdb trimmed the raw reads at Q25, called clones with MiXCR and kept productive beta chains. Duplicate CDR3 protein sequences are folded into a single record with the most common DNA and genes. In this sample the table shows a few hundred thousand distinct CDR3 sequences, 9% to 10% of which occur a single time. Over 4.5% of the sample rests with the top ten. Spanning cysteine to phenylalanine, the CDR3 consists of 17 amino acids. The kept DNA is CDR3 alone, 51 bases in frame from the first base. CDR1 and CDR2 are drawn from the germline V gene: SQVTM, ANQGSEA. Clipping removes 4 bases from V and 0 bases from J, with 9 as the unmatched junction base count.

The sequence joins TRBV29-1 to TRBJ2-6, with 7 bases matching TRBD2. The sample consisted of PBMCs from the stem cell graft donor, taken from the stem cell graft. This sequence originates from a human donor who donated a stem cell graft to a child with SCID. CDR3 protein: CSVGWGTGGSGANVLTF. The DNA sequence follows: TGCAGCGTTGGTTGGGGGACGGGAGGCTCTGGGGCCAACGTCCTGACTTTC.